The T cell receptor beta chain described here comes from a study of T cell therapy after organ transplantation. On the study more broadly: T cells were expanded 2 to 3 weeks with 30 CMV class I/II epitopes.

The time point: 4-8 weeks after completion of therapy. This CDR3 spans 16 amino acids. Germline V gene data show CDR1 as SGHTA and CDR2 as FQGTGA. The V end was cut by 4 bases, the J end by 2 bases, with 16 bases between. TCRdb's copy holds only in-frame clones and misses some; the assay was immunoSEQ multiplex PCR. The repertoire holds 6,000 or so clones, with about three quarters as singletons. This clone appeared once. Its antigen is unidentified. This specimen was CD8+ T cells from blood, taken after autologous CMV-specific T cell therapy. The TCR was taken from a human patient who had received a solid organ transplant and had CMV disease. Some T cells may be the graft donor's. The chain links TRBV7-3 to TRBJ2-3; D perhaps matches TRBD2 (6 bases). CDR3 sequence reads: CASSSPGGRPTDTQYF. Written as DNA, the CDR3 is TGTGCCAGCAGCTCCCCCGGAGGGCGGCCCACAGATACGCAGTATTTT.